A single sample is the source of the 29 T cell receptor beta chains below, sequenced in a study of cytomegalovirus exposure and HLA in healthy donors. The data were produced by immunoSEQ multiplex PCR, yet TCRdb's version contains in-frame clones alone and is incomplete. The sample comprises fewer than 120,000 clones, roughly 87% of which are singletons, and 1.5% to 2% rests with the top ten. The specimen was PBMCs. The receptor set was obtained from a woman aged 18 to 35 in good health and CMV-seronegative.

The chain links TRBV5-1 to TRBJ2-2; 7 positions match TRBD1. There are 15 residues in the CDR3. Germline-derived CDR1 and CDR2 are SGHRS and YFSETQ. The V gene end was trimmed by 6 bases and the J gene end by 1 base; junction bases not matched to a gene: 6. The CDR3 region has the DNA TGCGCCAGCAAACCCCGGACAGGGAACACCGGGGAGCTGTTTTTT. It encodes CASKPRTGNTGELFF.

The rearrangement joins TRBV4-3 to TRBJ2-7, with D possibly TRBD1 on 5 matching bases. Germline CDR1 reads LGHNA; CDR2 reads YSLEER. The CDR3 loop spans 16 amino acids. V was shortened by 4 bases and J by 3 bases, with 19 bases between the two germline ends. The CDR3 DNA sequence: TGCGCCAGCAGCCGAGACAGTTTAGGGGCGGTCTACGAGCAGTACTTC. Translation gives CASSRDSLGAVYEQYF.

This chain joins TRBV5-1 and TRBJ1-4, with 7 bases fitting TRBD1. This CDR3 comprises 14 residues. After removal of 6 bases from V and 8 bases from J, the junction contained 10 bases not matched to a gene. Germline lookup yields CDR1 SGHRS and CDR2 YFSETQ. The CDR3, as DNA: TGCGCCAGCACCCGTGGGGACAGAGGCGAAAAACTGTTTTTT. It yields the protein CASTRGDRGEKLFF.

About this clone: A read error may account for a junction end that differs from germline. The chain carries TRBV7-7 and TRBJ2-5, with D possibly TRBD2 on 5 matching bases. CDR1 and CDR2 (germline): SSHAT, FNYEAQ (reference sequence). This CDR3 has 13 residues. The CDR3 sequence is CASSLARQETQYF. As DNA, the CDR3 is TGTGCTAGCAGCTTAGCGAGACAAGAGACCCAGTACTTC.

The J gene is TRBJ1-3, the V gene TRBV7-9; TRBD1 is a possible D gene (5 bases). CDR1 SEHNR and CDR2 FQNEAQ come from the germline V gene (reference sequence). This CDR3 is built from 14 residues. The germline V and J ends were trimmed by 3 bases and 1 base, with 7 bases remaining between them. CDR3 residues: CASSFGGSGNTIYF. DNA of the CDR3: TGTGCCAGCAGCTTCGGGGGTTCTGGAAACACCATATATTTT.

The chain links TRBV9 to TRBJ2-5; 9 bases are shared with TRBD2. Trimming removed 4 bases from V and 0 bases from J; junction bases left unmatched: 7. The germline gives CDR1 SGDLS, CDR2 YYNGEE. This CDR3 has 16 amino acids. The chain's CDR3 is CASSPPSGRHQETQYF. The CDR3 DNA is TGTGCCAGCAGCCCCCCGAGCGGGAGGCACCAAGAGACCCAGTACTTC.

The chain couples TRBV5-6 to TRBJ1-5; maybe TRBD1 (6 bases). Germline V gives CDR1 SGHDT, CDR2 YYEEEE. Between the trimmed V and J ends, which lost 3 bases and 6 bases, there was a span of 16 bases. The CDR3 consists of 15 residues. CDR3 DNA: TGTGCCAGCAGCTACGCCGGGGGGCGCGGTCAGCCCCAGCATTTT. This encodes CASSYAGGRGQPQHF. The variable domain in full, completed from reference TRBV5-6 and TRBJ1-5, reads DAGVTQSPTHLIKTRGQQVTLRCSPKSGHDTVSWYQQALGQGPQFIFQYYEEEERQRGNFPDRFSGHQFPNYSSELNVNALLLGDSALYLCASSYAGGRGQPQHFGDGTRLSIL.

This clone was observed once. The gene calls are TRBV5-1 and TRBJ2-1; 7 bases map to TRBD1. Germline V gene lookup returns CDR1 SGHRS and CDR2 YFSETQ. V was clipped by 2 bases and J by 10 bases; unmatched bases: 3. This CDR3 is built from 12 residues. The CDR3 nucleotides read TGCGCCAGCAGCTTCGGACAGGTCGAGCAGTTCTTC. Translated, it gives CASSFGQVEQFF.

The chain combines TRBV9 with TRBJ2-7; 7 positions match TRBD1. J gave up 1 base and V 0 bases, and 7 bases lay outside the gene matches. The CDR3 runs 16 residues. CDR1 is SGDLS and CDR2 is YYNGEE in the germline V gene. CDR3 DNA sequence: TGTGCCAGCAGCGTAGGGGACAGATCAGCATCCTACGAGCAGTACTTC. Amino acid sequence: CASSVGDRSASYEQYF. The full variable domain, rest sourced from reference TRBV9 and TRBJ2-7, is DSGVTQTPKHLITATGQRVTLRCSPRSGDLSVYWYQQSLDQGLQFLIQYYNGEERAKGNILERFSAQQFPDLHSELNLSSLELGDSALYFCASSVGDRSASYEQYFGPGTRLTVT.

This chain joins TRBV5-1 and TRBJ2-3; 11 bases are shared with TRBD1. The V and J ends lost 3 bases and 2 bases, in that order; junction bases with no gene match: 2. This CDR3 contains 15 residues. The germline V gene has CDR1 SGHRS and CDR2 YFSETQ. The CDR3 sequence: CASSWGQGDTDTQYF. The CDR3 coding sequence is TGCGCCAGCAGCTGGGGACAGGGGGACACAGATACGCAGTATTTT.

V usage is TRBV4-1 and J usage is TRBJ1-2; D might be TRBD1 (5 bases). The CDR3 sequence is 13 residues long. Germline CDR1 MGHRA, CDR2 YSYEKL. V was trimmed by 4 bases and J by 6 bases, leaving 12 bases between them. The CDR3 is CASSPAGVDGYTF. CDR3 coding DNA: TGCGCCAGCAGCCCAGCGGGGGTGGATGGCTACACCTTC.

The V and J genes are TRBV6-1 and TRBJ1-1, with D possibly being TRBD1 (6 bases). V was clipped by 4 bases and J by 0 bases, with 15 bases between them. Per the germline V gene, CDR1 is MNHNS and CDR2 is SASEGT. The CDR3 runs 16 residues. CDR3 coding DNA: TGTGCCAGCAGTGCACCGACAGGCCCCATGAACACTGAAGCTTTCTTT. Residues: CASSAPTGPMNTEAFF.

This chain links TRBV5-1 with TRBJ2-5; D not certain. The V gene's germline CDR1 is SGHRS and CDR2 YFSETQ. Trimming took off 2 bases at V and 3 bases at J, with 8 bases between the two ends. This CDR3 has 13 amino acids. CDR3 residues: CASSFTDKETQYF. The DNA of the CDR3 is TGCGCCAGCAGCTTCACAGACAAAGAGACCCAGTACTTC.

Only a few counts were recorded for this clone. This chain connects TRBV10-1 to TRBJ2-7; weak D call: TRBD2 (5 bases). Germline V gives CDR1 WNHNN, CDR2 SYGVQD (reference sequence). The CDR3 has 14 amino acids. The V end was cut by 0 bases, the J end by 2 bases, with 8 bases between. Here the CDR3 DNA reads TGCGCCAGCAGTGAGTCGCCCGGGGCCTACGAGCAGTACTTC. Its protein product is CASSESPGAYEQYF.

The V gene is TRBV6-5, the J gene TRBJ1-1, with D possibly TRBD1 on 6 matching bases. Per germline, CDR1 MNHEY and CDR2 SVGAGI. The V end lost 7 bases, the J end lost 4 bases, and 13 bases lay between the germline ends. This CDR3 has 13 residues. The CDR3: CASNRQAGTEAFF. CDR3 nucleotides: TGTGCCAGCAATCGACAGGCGGGCACTGAAGCTTTCTTT.

This clone was observed a handful of times. The chain recombines TRBV5-4 with TRBJ1-6, with 7 bases identical to TRBD1. The CDR3 runs to 15 residues. In germline, CDR1 is SGHNT, CDR2 YYREEE (reference sequence). The V gene end was trimmed by 5 bases and the J gene end by 6 bases; junction bases not matched to a gene: 8. The CDR3 region is CASSLVRDSNSPLHF. CDR3 DNA sequence: TGTGCCAGCAGTCTGGTCCGGGACAGTAATTCACCCCTCCACTTT.

V and J are TRBV19 and TRBJ1-5; no reliable D call. CDR1 is LNHDA and CDR2 is SQIVND in the germline V gene (reference sequence). V gave up 6 bases and J gave up 0 bases, with 12 bases separating them. The CDR3 loop spans 15 amino acids. In DNA, the CDR3 is TGTGCCAGTAGAGAGGTCCCAAATAGCAATCAGCCCCAGCATTTT. Protein sequence: CASREVPNSNQPQHF.

The chain has TRBV19 and TRBJ2-2; D is unclear. With 8 bases removed from V and 10 bases from J, the gap between germline ends came to 8 bases. The CDR3 has 10 amino acids. Germline lookup yields CDR1 LNHDA and CDR2 SQIVND (reference sequence). This CDR3 reads CASRREELFF. CDR3 sequence (DNA): TGTGCCAGTCGAAGAGAGGAGCTGTTTTTT. The full variable domain, in which reference TRBV19 and TRBJ2-2 provide the parts outside the CDR3, is DGGITQSPKYLFRKEGQNVTLSCEQNLNHDAMYWYRQDPGQGLRLIYYSQIVNDFQKGDIAEGYSVSREKKESFPLTVTSAQKNPTAFYLCASRREELFFGEGSRLTVL.

CDR3 sequence: CASSPDRNYGYTF. The CDR3 DNA is TGTGCCAGCAGCCCGGACAGAAACTATGGCTACACCTTC. The chain employs TRBV4-2 and TRBJ1-2, with D tentatively TRBD1 (6 bases). Germline V gene lookup returns CDR1 LGHNA and CDR2 YNFKEQ. The CDR3 totals 13 residues. Trimming shortened V by 4 bases and J by 2 bases, and 8 bases separated the two germline ends.

The rearrangement links TRBV5-4 to TRBJ1-2; D is ambiguous. This CDR3 has 13 amino acids. Germline CDR1 reads SGHNT; CDR2 reads YYREEE (reference sequence). With 1 base removed from V and 0 bases from J, the gap between germline ends came to 4 bases. The DNA for the CDR3 is TGTGCCAGCAGCTTGACAGCTAACTATGGCTACACCTTC. Amino acids: CASSLTANYGYTF.

The chain has TRBV5-1 and TRBJ1-4; possibly TRBD1 for D (6 bases). V was pared by 5 bases and J by 0 bases, with 8 bases between. This CDR3 spans 14 amino acids. Germline CDR1 reads SGHRS; CDR2 reads YFSETQ. The CDR3 loop reads CASRRTATNEKLFF. The CDR3 DNA follows: TGCGCCAGCAGACGGACAGCAACTAATGAAAAACTGTTTTTT.

The CDR3 DNA follows: TGCGCCAGCCGTCGAGGGGGCTATCGCACAGATACGCAGTATTTT. Translated, it gives CASRRGGYRTDTQYF. The chain recombines TRBV23-1 with TRBJ2-3, with 7 nucleotides matching TRBD1. TRBV23-1 qualifies as an ORF whose function is uncertain. This CDR3 region has 15 residues. V shed 8 bases, J shed 1 base, and the junction held 9 bases outside the gene matches.

The V gene is TRBV4-3, the J gene TRBJ2-3; D is ambiguous. From germline, CDR1 is LGHNA and CDR2 YSLEER. The CDR3 spans 13 residues. V was trimmed by 0 bases and J by 4 bases, leaving 5 bases between them. The CDR3 spells CASSQDYADTQYF. The CDR3 region has the DNA TGCGCCAGCAGCCAAGATTATGCAGATACGCAGTATTTT.

In the case of this clone: One end of the junction varies from germline; a read error may be responsible. The chain has TRBV7-7 and TRBJ2-7; a possible D gene is TRBD1 (6 bases). The CDR3 has 14 residues. CDR1 is SSHAT, CDR2 FNYEAQ, per germline (reference sequence). The CDR3 region has the DNA TGTGCTAGCAGCTTAGCAGGGGCGCCGGGCGAGCAGTACTTC. It translates to CASSLAGAPGEQYF.

The CDR3 nucleotides read TGTGCCAGCAGTGACTCGACGTCAGGGCACAATGAGCAGTTCTTC. It encodes CASSDSTSGHNEQFF. This rearrangement joins TRBV6-4 to TRBJ2-1; TRBD1 might be the D (5 bases). Per germline, CDR1 MRHNA and CDR2 SNTAGT. The CDR3 runs 15 residues. V lost 0 bases and J 5 bases, leaving 11 bases between the germline ends.

The V gene is TRBV4-1, the J gene TRBJ1-1, with TRBD1 matching over 9 bases. CDR3 length equals 17 residues. Trimming took 0 bases from V and 0 from J; bases not matched to a gene: 5. Germline lookup yields CDR1 MGHRA and CDR2 YSYEKL. The CDR3 loop is CASSQEGTGFMNTEAFF. The CDR3 nucleotides are TGCGCCAGCAGCCAAGAGGGGACAGGGTTTATGAACACTGAAGCTTTCTTT.

The rearrangement links TRBV7-9 to TRBJ1-5; perhaps TRBD1 as D (6 bases). The CDR3 is 18 amino acids. V dropped 4 bases and J dropped 0 bases, with 19 bases sitting between them. CDR1 and CDR2 (germline): SEHNR, FQNEAQ (reference sequence). The CDR3 spells CASSSGGRGIDSNQPQHF. The DNA for the CDR3 is TGTGCCAGCAGCTCAGGAGGTAGGGGGATAGATAGCAATCAGCCCCAGCATTTT.

The chain couples TRBV7-8 to TRBJ2-7; 7 bases map to TRBD2. J lost 4 bases, V lost 5 bases, and 14 bases had no gene match. The CDR3 consists of 16 residues. The V gene's germline CDR1 is SGHVS and CDR2 FQNEAQ. The CDR3 nucleotides read TGTGCCAGCAGCCCAAGGGTCGCGGGAGACCTATACGAGCAGTACTTC. Translating it yields CASSPRVAGDLYEQYF.

The chain recombines TRBV6-1 with TRBJ1-2, with TRBD1 matching 9 bases. The CDR3 is 13 residues long. Looked up from germline, CDR1 is MNHNS and CDR2 is SASEGT. The J segment lost 5 bases and the V segment lost 4 bases, leaving 2 bases of the junction unmatched. CDR3 in DNA: TGTGCCAGCAGTGTCGGGACAGGGTATGGCTACACCTTC. Residues: CASSVGTGYGYTF.